The 5 T cell receptor beta chains below were found in one sample sequenced in a study of cytomegalovirus exposure and HLA in healthy donors (dated by TCRdb to 2016 to 2017). Library creation used the immunoSEQ multiplex PCR assay. A mixture of 60 forward primers for TCR Vbeta segments and 13 reverse primers for TCR Jbeta segments was used in the multiplex PCR. This immuneACCESS table, as held by TCRdb, lists in-frame sequences with V and J called but not all clones. Of the missing ones, under half trace to an unresolved V gene in checked studies; the others have no known cause. The sample profile shows under 200,000 clones; roughly 12% of them were found once. The ten largest make up approximately 8.3% of the sample. The sample comprised PBMCs. All receptors come from a man aged 45-60 years in good health and CMV-seropositive.

This clone was detected a few times. This chain links TRBV7-9 with TRBJ1-1; D ambiguous. Per germline, CDR1 SEHNR and CDR2 FQNEAQ (reference sequence). Trimming took off 5 bases at V and 3 bases at J, with 7 bases between the two ends. CDR3 length equals 12 residues. This CDR3 reads CASSRLDTEAFF. The DNA of the CDR3 is TGTGCCAGCAGCAGACTAGACACTGAAGCTTTCTTT.

This clone occurred a few times. An end of the junction differs from the germline gene, which may be a read error. This chain uses TRBV18 with TRBJ1-5, with D tentatively TRBD1 (5 bases). CDR3 length: 15 amino acids. Germline lookup yields CDR1 KGHSH and CDR2 LQKENI. The chain's CDR3 is CASSSGTASNQPQRF. The CDR3 DNA follows: TGTGCCAGCTCATCGGGGACTGCTAGCAATCAGCCCCAGCGTTTT.

This clone occurred a few times. The chain has TRBV10-1 and TRBJ2-2; TRBD2 aligns across 7 bases. Unmatched junction bases numbered 6, after V lost 5 bases and J lost 9 bases. The CDR3 extends over 13 amino acids. Germline V gene data show CDR1 as WNHNN and CDR2 as SYGVQD (reference sequence). CDR3: CASSSPGGWELFF. CDR3 nucleotide sequence: TGCGCCAGCAGTTCCCCGGGAGGATGGGAGCTGTTTTTT.

This rearrangement joins TRBV11-3 to TRBJ1-1; D ambiguous. The CDR3 covers 16 residues. Per the germline V gene, CDR1 is SGHNT and CDR2 is YENEEA. The V end was cut by 5 bases, the J end by 0 bases, with 16 bases between. The CDR3 DNA reads TGTGCCAGCAGCCCTGCCTGGCAGACTATGAACACTGAAGCTTTCTTT. Translating gives CASSPAWQTMNTEAFF. The variable domain in full, completed from reference TRBV11-3 and TRBJ1-1, reads EAGVVQSPRYKIIEKKQPVAFWCNPISGHNTLYWYLQNLGQGPELLIRYENEEAVDDSQLPKDRFSAERLKGVDSTLKIQPAELGDSAVYLCASSPAWQTMNTEAFFGQGTRLTVV.

The sample holds a few counts of this clone. The rearrangement uses TRBV5-6 and TRBJ1-1, with TRBD1 as a possible D gene (6 bases). The CDR3 is 14 amino acids. The germline V gene has CDR1 SGHDT and CDR2 YYEEEE. V dropped 2 bases and J dropped 4 bases, with 12 bases sitting between them. The chain's CDR3 is CASSFDRFGTEAFF. DNA of the CDR3: TGTGCCAGCAGCTTTGACAGGTTTGGCACTGAAGCTTTCTTT.